Described below is a single T cell receptor beta chain sequence and its context. As yet, its antigen is unknown. The data derive from a study of response to subunit inactivated influenza vaccine. Broader study findings: Each seasonal flu vaccination may recruit only limited new T cells, authors suggested.

TCRdb analysed the RT-PCR reads with MiXCR anew, one entry per CDR3 protein. This table has 300,000 to 350,000 distinct CDR3 sequences, about 20% appearing once. The receptor was isolated from a man aged 50 to 69 who received an inactivated influenza vaccine. Specimen: PBMCs from blood, collected less than 22 months after vaccination.

CDR3 sequence: CASSLGYGTRGEQFF. The CDR3 DNA reads as TGTGCCAGCAGCTTAGGCTATGGCACTCGGGGTGAGCAGTTCTTC. This chain connects TRBV7-3 to TRBJ2-1, with D possibly TRBD2 on 5 matching bases. CDR1 and CDR2 from the germline V gene are SGHTA and FQGTGA. This CDR3 comprises 15 residues. Trimming took off 2 bases at V and 9 bases at J, with 17 bases between the two ends.